The entry that follows covers one T cell receptor (beta chain) sequence. This entry is derived from a study of T cells in Graves' hyperthyroidism and ophthalmopathy. Amplified regions were TCR beta CDR3 sequences from RNA transcripts. Primed by the HTBI set, a first-round RT-PCR was run on the TCR CDR3. TCRdb fed the multiplex PCR reads into MiXCR, producing one record per CDR3 protein. The sample yields hundreds of thousands of distinct CDR3 sequences, about 17% seen once. The material sequenced was blood. The receptor comes from a woman in her fifties or sixties with Graves' ophthalmopathy.

This CDR3 reads CASSPVGGRGGYTF. CDR3 bases: TGTGCCAGCAGCCCCGTCGGGGGGCGCGGAGGCTACACCTTC. The chain links TRBV3-1 to TRBJ1-2, with a tentative D call TRBD1 (6 bases). Germline V lookup: CDR1 LGHDT, CDR2 YNNKEL (reference sequence). The CDR3 is made up of 14 amino acids. The ends were cut back, 4 bases at V and 8 bases at J, with 17 bases in the middle.